This passage covers 15 T cell receptor beta chains from one sample sequenced in a study of OX40 agonist ivuxolimab in advanced cancers. The protocol was immunoSEQ multiplex PCR, while the TCRdb copy is restricted to in-frame clones and leaves out a portion. The top ten clones hold roughly 1.1% of a sample with some 140,000 clones, 90% of them seen once. The sample consisted of CD4+ or CD8+ T cells sorted from blood, taken in a trial of the OX40 agonist ivuxolimab. Every receptor here comes from an adult with an advanced solid tumor such as melanoma, head and neck, liver or kidney cancer.

The rearrangement links TRBV28 to TRBJ1-5; 8 bases are shared with TRBD1. After removal of 5 bases from V and 6 bases from J, the junction contained 12 bases not matched to a gene. The CDR3 sequence is 16 residues long. Per germline, CDR1 MDHEN and CDR2 SYDVKM. CDR3 loop: CASSSNDRGSFQPQHF. Written as DNA, the CDR3 is TGTGCCAGCAGTAGTAATGACAGGGGTTCTTTTCAGCCCCAGCATTTT.

As concerns this clone: Germline and junction disagree at one end, which may indicate a read error. The chain employs TRBV28 and TRBJ1-3, with 7 bases identical to TRBD1. This CDR3 is built from 14 residues. The germline V gene encodes CDR1 MDHEN and CDR2 SYDVKM. CDR3 DNA: TGTGCCAGCAGGACCGGGACAGCCCTATCCGAGGGCGATTTT. Its translation is CASRTGTALSEGDF.

The chain joins TRBV7-6 to TRBJ2-5, with a weak D call TRBD2 (6 bases). In germline, CDR1 is SGHVS, CDR2 FNYEAQ. This CDR3 region has 15 residues. V was cut by 2 bases and J by 2 bases, with 12 bases left in between. The CDR3 DNA is TGTGCCAGCAGCTTATGGGTGGCGGGACAAGAGACCCAGTACTTC. As protein: CASSLWVAGQETQYF.

This clone was seen only once. This rearrangement joins TRBV10-2 to TRBJ2-2; D gene unclear. The CDR3 consists of 16 residues. CDR1 is WSHSY, CDR2 SAAADI, per germline. V was shortened by 3 bases and J by 0 bases, with 11 bases between the two germline ends. CDR3 sequence (DNA): TGCGCCAGCAGTGATAGGTACCTCGCGAACACCGGGGAGCTGTTTTTT. This sequence encodes CASSDRYLANTGELFF.

This rearrangement joins TRBV30 to TRBJ2-1; the match to TRBD1 covers 9 bases. V lost 1 base to trimming and J lost 14 bases; unmatched junction nucleotides: 6. The CDR3 is 12 amino acids. Looked up from germline, CDR1 is GTSNPN and CDR2 is SVGIG (reference sequence). CDR3 in DNA: TGTGCCTGGAGTGCCCCGGGACAGGGAAAGTTCTTC. This codes for CAWSAPGQGKFF. Full variable domain (missing parts from reference TRBV30 and TRBJ2-1): SQTIHQWPATLVQPVGSPLSLECTVEGTSNPNLYWYRQAAGRGLQLLFYSVGIGQISSEVPQNLSASRPQDRQFILSSKKLLLSDSGFYLCAWSAPGQGKFFGPGTRLTVL.

The CDR3 protein is CASSYSSQGGTGELFF. The CDR3 nucleotides are TGTGCCAGCAGTTACTCGTCCCAAGGGGGCACCGGGGAGCTGTTTTTT. The V and J genes are TRBV6-5 and TRBJ2-2, with D possibly TRBD1 on 6 matching bases. V lost 0 bases, J lost 4 bases, and 12 bases lay in between. Per the germline V gene, CDR1 is MNHEY and CDR2 is SVGAGI. This CDR3 spans 16 amino acids.

V and J are TRBV18 and TRBJ2-7, with 11 bases identical to TRBD2. The CDR3 has 15 amino acids. The J segment lost 3 bases and the V segment lost 5 bases, leaving 6 bases of the junction unmatched. Germline V gives CDR1 KGHSH, CDR2 LQKENI. CDR3 in amino acids: CASSESLAGVYEQYF. In DNA form, the CDR3 reads TGTGCCAGCTCAGAATCACTAGCGGGGGTCTACGAGCAGTACTTC. Using reference TRBV18 and TRBJ2-7 for the parts outside the CDR3, the full variable domain is NAGVMQNPRHLVRRRGQEARLRCSPMKGHSHVYWYRQLPEEGLKFMVYLQKENIIDESGMPKERFSAEFPKEGPSILRIQQVVRGDSAAYFCASSESLAGVYEQYFGPGTRLTVT.

V gene TRBV27 combines with J gene TRBJ1-5; weak D call: TRBD1 (5 bases). The germline V and J ends were trimmed by 8 bases and 1 base, with 9 bases remaining between them. Germline lookup yields CDR1 MNHEY and CDR2 SMNVEV (reference sequence). The CDR3 is made up of 13 amino acids. This CDR3 reads CASGGTSNQPQHF. CDR3 sequence (DNA): TGTGCCAGCGGGGGGACCAGCAATCAGCCCCAGCATTTT.

J is TRBJ1-2 and V is TRBV5-1; a possible D gene is TRBD1 (6 bases). CDR1 and CDR2 from the germline V gene are SGHRS and YFSETQ. Trimming removed 6 bases at V and 5 bases at J, with 20 bases between. The CDR3 runs to 15 residues. The CDR3 loop reads CASTRVAGASYGYTF. For the CDR3, the DNA is TGCGCCAGCACACGTGTGGCAGGGGCATCGTATGGCTACACCTTC.

The chain couples TRBV7-2 to TRBJ1-2; TRBD1 matches 8 bases. With 1 base clipped from V and 4 bases from J, the junction kept 8 bases outside the gene matches. The germline V gene has CDR1 SGHTA and CDR2 FQGNSA. CDR3 length equals 16 residues. This CDR3 reads CASSLEGTGGAYGYTF. The CDR3 DNA reads TGTGCCAGCAGCTTAGAGGGCACAGGGGGGGCCTATGGCTACACCTTC.

This clone was observed a few times. This chain connects TRBV12-5 to TRBJ1-5, with 7 bases matching TRBD1. This CDR3 is built from 13 residues. Germline V CDR1 and CDR2: LGHNT, FRNRAP. V lost 6 bases to trimming and J lost 7 bases; unmatched junction nucleotides: 6. CDR3 protein: CASGPLGGQPQHF. CDR3 bases: TGTGCTAGTGGCCCCCTAGGGGGCCAGCCCCAGCATTTT.

V usage is TRBV5-1 and J usage is TRBJ1-3, with 9 bases lining up with TRBD1. Unmatched junction bases numbered 7, after V lost 1 base and J lost 8 bases. The germline CDR1 and CDR2 sequences are SGHRS and YFSETQ. CDR3 length: 15 residues. In DNA form, the CDR3 reads TGCGCCAGCAGCTTGACGGGACAGGGAGGGGACACCATATATTTT. This translates into CASSLTGQGGDTIYF.

The chain has TRBV5-1 and TRBJ2-7; 8 positions match TRBD1. CDR3 size: 14 residues. Looked up from germline, CDR1 is SGHRS and CDR2 is YFSETQ. V was pared by 4 bases and J by 0 bases, with 3 bases of the junction left unmatched. The DNA for the CDR3 is TGCGCCAGCAGCGGGACAGGTCCCTCCTACGAGCAGTACTTC. Protein: CASSGTGPSYEQYF.

The chain carries TRBV2 and TRBJ2-3; D unclear. The germline V gene encodes CDR1 SNHLY and CDR2 FYNNEI. V dropped 4 bases and J dropped 2 bases, with 7 bases sitting between them. The CDR3 is 13 amino acids. CDR3 region: CASSATDTDTQYF. The CDR3 coding sequence is TGTGCCAGCAGTGCGACCGACACAGATACGCAGTATTTT.

The rearrangement uses TRBV5-4 and TRBJ2-1; TRBD2 agrees at 8 bases. J gave up 7 bases and V 2 bases, and 8 bases lay outside the gene matches. The germline V gene encodes CDR1 SGHNT and CDR2 YYREEE (reference sequence). The CDR3 has 15 residues. This CDR3 reads CASSFGLAGGNEQFF. For the CDR3, the DNA is TGTGCCAGCAGCTTCGGGCTAGCGGGTGGAAATGAGCAGTTCTTC.